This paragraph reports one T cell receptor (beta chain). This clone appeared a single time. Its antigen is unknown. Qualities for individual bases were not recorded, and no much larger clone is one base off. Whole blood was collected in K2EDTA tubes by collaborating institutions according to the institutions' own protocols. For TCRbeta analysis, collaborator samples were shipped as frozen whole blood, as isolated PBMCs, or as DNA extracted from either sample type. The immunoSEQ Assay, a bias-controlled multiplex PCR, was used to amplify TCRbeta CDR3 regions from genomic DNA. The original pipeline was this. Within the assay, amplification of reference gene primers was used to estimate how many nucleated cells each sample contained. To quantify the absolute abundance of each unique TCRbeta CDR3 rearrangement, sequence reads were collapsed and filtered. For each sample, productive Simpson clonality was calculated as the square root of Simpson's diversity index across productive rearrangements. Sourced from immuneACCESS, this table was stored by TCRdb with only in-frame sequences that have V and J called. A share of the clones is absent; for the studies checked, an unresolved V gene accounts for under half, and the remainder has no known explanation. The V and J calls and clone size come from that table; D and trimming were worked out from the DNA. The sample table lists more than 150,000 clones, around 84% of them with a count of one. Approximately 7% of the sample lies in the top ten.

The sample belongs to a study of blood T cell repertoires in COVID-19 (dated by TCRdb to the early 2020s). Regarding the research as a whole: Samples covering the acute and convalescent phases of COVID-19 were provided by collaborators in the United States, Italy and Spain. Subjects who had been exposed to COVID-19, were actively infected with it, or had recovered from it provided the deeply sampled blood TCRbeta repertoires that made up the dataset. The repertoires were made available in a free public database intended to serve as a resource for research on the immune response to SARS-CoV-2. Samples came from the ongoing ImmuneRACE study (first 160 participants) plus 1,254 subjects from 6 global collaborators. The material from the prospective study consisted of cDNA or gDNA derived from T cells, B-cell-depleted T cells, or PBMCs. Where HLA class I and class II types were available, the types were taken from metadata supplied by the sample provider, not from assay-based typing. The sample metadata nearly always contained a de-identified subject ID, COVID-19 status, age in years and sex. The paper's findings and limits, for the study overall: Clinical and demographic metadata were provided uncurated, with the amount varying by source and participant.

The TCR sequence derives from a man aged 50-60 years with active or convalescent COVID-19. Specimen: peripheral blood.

The bases are TGTGCCAGCAGTTTACGGCAGGGAGAGCAGTACTTC. The resulting protein is CASSLRQGEQYF. The V gene is TRBV27 and the J gene is TRBJ2-7; a tentative D match to TRBD1 spans 5 bases. From a lookup of the germline V gene (reference sequence), CDR1 and CDR2 are MNHEY and SMNVEV. Deletion took 2 bases off V and 7 bases off J, with a span of 9 bases between the germline ends. The CDR3 goes from the cysteine to the phenylalanine over 12 residues. Only the CDR3 region is kept as DNA, spanning 36 bases read in frame from base 1.